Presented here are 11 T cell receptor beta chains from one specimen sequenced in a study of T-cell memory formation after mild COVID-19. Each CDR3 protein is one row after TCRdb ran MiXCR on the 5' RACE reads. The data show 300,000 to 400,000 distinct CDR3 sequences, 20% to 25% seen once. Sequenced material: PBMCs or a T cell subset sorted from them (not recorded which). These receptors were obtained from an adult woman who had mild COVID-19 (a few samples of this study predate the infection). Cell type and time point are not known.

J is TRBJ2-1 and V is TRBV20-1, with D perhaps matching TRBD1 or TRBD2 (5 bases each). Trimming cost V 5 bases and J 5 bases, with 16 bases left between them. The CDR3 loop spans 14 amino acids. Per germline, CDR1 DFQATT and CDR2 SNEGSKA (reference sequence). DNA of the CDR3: TGCAGTGCTCAGGACTCTAGGGGAAACAATGAGCAGTTCTTC. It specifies CSAQDSRGNNEQFF.

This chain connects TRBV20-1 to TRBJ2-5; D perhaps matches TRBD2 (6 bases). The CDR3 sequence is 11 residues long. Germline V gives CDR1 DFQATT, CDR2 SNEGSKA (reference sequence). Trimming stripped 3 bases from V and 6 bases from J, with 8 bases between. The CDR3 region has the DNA TGCAGTGCTAGGGGGAGGAAGACCCAGTACTTC. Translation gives CSARGRKTQYF.

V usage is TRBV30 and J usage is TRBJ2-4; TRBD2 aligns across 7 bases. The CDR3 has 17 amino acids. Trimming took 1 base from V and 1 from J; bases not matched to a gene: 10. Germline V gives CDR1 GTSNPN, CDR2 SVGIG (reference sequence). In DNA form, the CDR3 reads TGTGCCTGGAGTGATGAGCGGGAAGCCGTTGCCAAAAACATTCAGTACTTC. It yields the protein CAWSDEREAVAKNIQYF.

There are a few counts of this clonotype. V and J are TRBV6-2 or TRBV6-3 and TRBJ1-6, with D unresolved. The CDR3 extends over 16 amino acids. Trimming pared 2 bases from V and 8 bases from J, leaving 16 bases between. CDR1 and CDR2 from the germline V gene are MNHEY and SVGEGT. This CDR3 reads CASSYQSQATYSPLHF. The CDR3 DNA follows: TGTGCCAGCAGTTACCAAAGCCAGGCGACTTATTCACCCCTCCACTTT.

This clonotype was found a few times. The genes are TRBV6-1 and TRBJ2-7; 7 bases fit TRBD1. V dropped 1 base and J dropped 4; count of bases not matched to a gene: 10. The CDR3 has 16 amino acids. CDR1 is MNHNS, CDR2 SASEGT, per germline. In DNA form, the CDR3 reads TGTGCCAGCAGTGAAGGTTACTGGACAGGCTCGTACGAGCAGTACTTC. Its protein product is CASSEGYWTGSYEQYF.

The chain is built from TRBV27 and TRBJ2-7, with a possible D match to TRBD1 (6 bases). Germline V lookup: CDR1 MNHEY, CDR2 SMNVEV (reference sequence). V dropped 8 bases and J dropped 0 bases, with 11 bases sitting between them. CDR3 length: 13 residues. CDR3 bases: TGTGCCAGCGGCCAGGGGACCTCCTACGAGCAGTACTTC. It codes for CASGQGTSYEQYF.

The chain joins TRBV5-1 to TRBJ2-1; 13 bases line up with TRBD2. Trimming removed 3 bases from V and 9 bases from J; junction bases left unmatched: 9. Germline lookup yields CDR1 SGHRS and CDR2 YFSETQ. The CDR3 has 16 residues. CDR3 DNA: TGCGCCAGCAGCTCACTAGCGGGAGGGCCCGTCGGTGAGCAGTTCTTC. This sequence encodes CASSSLAGGPVGEQFF.

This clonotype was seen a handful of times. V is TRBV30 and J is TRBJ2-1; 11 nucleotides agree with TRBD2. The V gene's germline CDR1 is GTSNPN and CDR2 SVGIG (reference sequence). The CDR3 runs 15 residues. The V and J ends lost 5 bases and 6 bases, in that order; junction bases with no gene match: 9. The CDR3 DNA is TGTGCCTGGGGGAGACTAGCGGGGTCCAGCAATGAGCAGTTCTTC. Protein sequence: CAWGRLAGSSNEQFF.

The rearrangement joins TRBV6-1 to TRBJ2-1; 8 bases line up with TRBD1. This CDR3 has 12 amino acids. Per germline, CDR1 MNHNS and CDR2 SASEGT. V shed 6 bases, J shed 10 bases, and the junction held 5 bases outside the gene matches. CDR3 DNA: TGTGCCAGCAGCGGGACAGGTTACGAGCAGTTCTTC. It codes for CASSGTGYEQFF.

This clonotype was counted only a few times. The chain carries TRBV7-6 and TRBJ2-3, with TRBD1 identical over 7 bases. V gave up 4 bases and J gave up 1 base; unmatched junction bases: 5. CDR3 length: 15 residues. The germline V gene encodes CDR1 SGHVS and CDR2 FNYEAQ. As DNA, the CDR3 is TGTGCCAGCAGCTCGACAGGGAATGGCACAGATACGCAGTATTTT. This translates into CASSSTGNGTDTQYF.

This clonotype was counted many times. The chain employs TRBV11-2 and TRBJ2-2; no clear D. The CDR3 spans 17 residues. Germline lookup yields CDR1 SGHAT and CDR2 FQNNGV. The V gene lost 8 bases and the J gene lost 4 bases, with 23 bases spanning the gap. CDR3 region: CASSLRILTVFTGELFF. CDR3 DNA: TGTGCCAGCTCTCTCCGGATACTCACCGTATTCACCGGGGAGCTGTTTTTT. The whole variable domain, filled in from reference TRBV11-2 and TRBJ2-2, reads EAGVAQSPRYKIIEKRQSVAFWCNPISGHATLYWYQQILGQGPKLLIQFQNNGVVDDSQLPKDRFSAERLKGVDSTLKIQPAKLEDSAVYLCASSLRILTVFTGELFFGEGSRLTVL.